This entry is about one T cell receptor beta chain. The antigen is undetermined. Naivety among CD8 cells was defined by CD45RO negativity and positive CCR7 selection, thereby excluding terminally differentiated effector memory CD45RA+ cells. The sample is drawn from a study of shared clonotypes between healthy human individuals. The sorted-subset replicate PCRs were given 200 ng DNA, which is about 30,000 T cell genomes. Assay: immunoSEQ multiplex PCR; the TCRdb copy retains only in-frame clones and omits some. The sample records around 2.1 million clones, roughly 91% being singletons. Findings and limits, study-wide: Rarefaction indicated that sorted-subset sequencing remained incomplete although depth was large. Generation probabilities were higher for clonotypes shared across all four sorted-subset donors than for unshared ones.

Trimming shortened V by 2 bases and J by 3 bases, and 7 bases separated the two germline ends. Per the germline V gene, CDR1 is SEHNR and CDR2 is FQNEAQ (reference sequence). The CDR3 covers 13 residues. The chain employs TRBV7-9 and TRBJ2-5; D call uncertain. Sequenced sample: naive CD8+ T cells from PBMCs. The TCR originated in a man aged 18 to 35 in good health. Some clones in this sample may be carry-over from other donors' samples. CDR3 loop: CASSLKDEETQYF. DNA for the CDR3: TGTGCCAGCAGCTTAAAGGACGAAGAGACCCAGTACTTC.